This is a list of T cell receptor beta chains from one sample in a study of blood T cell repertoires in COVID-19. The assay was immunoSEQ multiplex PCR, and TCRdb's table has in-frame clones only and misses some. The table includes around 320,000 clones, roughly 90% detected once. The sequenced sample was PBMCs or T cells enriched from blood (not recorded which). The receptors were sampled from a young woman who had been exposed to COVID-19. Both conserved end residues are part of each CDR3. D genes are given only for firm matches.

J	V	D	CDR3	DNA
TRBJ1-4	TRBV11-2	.	CASSPYRATNEKLFF	TGTGCCAGCAGCCCTTACAGGGCAACTAATGAAAAACTGTTTTTT
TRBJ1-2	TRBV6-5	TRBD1	CASRTRTGGGYTF	TGTGCCAGCAGAACCCGGACAGGGGGAGGCTACACCTTC
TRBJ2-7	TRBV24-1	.	CATSEATGEGEQYF	TGTGCCACCAGTGAGGCGACAGGGGAGGGCGAGCAGTACTTC
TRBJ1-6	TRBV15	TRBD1	CATSGTGTVGSPLHF	TGTGCCACCAGCGGTACCGGGACAGTCGGGTCACCCCTCCACTTT
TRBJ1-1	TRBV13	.	CASSLGPRGSEAFF	TGTGCCAGCAGCTTAGGCCCCAGGGGAAGTGAAGCTTTCTTT
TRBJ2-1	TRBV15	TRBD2	CATSFLAGGYNEQFF	TGTGCCACCAGCTTCCTAGCGGGGGGGTACAATGAGCAGTTCTTC
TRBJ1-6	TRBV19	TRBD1	CASSIQGAVSPLHF	TGTGCCAGTAGTATACAGGGGGCGGTTTCACCCCTCCACTTT
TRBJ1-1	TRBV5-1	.	CASSHGVGNTEAFF	TGCGCCAGCAGCCACGGGGTCGGTAACACTGAAGCTTTCTTT
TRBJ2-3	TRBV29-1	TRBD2	CSAPRLAGVVDTQYF	TGCAGCGCCCCGCGCTTGGCGGGGGTGGTAGATACGCAGTATTTT
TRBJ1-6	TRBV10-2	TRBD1	CAATGGDNSPLHF	TGCGCAGCCACAGGGGGAGACAATTCACCCCTCCACTTT
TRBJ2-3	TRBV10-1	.	CASSDRKGNTDTQYF	TGCGCCAGCAGTGATCGTAAGGGGAACACAGATACGCAGTATTTT
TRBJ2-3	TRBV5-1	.	CASSYRERTDTQYF	TGCGCCAGCAGCTATAGGGAGCGCACAGATACGCAGTATTTT
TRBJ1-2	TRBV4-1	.	CASSQVIQGPNYGYTF	TGCGCCAGCAGCCAAGTTATCCAGGGCCCTAACTATGGCTACACCTTC